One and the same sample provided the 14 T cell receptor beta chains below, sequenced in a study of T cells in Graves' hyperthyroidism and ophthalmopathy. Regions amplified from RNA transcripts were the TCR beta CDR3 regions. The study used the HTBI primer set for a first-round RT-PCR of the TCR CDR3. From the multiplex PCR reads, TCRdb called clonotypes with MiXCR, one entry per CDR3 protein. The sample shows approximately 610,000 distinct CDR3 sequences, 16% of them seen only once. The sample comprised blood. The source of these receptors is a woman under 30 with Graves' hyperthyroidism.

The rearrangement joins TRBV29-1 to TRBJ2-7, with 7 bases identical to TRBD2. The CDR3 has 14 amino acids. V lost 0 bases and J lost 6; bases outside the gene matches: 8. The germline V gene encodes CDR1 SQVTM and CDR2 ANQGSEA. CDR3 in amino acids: CSVEDSSGMGEQYF. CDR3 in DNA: TGCAGCGTTGAAGATTCGAGCGGGATGGGCGAGCAGTACTTC.

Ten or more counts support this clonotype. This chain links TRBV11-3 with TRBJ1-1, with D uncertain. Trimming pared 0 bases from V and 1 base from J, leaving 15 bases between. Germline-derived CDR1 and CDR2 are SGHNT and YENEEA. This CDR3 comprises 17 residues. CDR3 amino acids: CASSLDGPLTENTEAFF. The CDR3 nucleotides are TGTGCCAGCAGCTTAGACGGCCCTTTGACCGAGAACACTGAAGCTTTCTTT.

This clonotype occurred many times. CDR3 coding DNA: TGCAGTGCTTCAACCTTGCCAGCGGGACCCTACTCCTACAATGAGCAGTTCTTC. Protein product: CSASTLPAGPYSYNEQFF. V is TRBV20-1 and J is TRBJ2-1, with 7 bases identical to TRBD2. Unmatched junction bases numbered 16, after V lost 5 bases and J lost 0 bases. The CDR3 spans 18 residues. Germline V gives CDR1 DFQATT, CDR2 SNEGSKA (reference sequence).

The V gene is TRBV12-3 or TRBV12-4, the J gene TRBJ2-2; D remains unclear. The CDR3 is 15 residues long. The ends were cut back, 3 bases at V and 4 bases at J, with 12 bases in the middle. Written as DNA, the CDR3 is TGTGCCAGCAGTTTGGCCAGCGAGAGCACCGGGGAGCTGTTTTTT. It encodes CASSLASESTGELFF.

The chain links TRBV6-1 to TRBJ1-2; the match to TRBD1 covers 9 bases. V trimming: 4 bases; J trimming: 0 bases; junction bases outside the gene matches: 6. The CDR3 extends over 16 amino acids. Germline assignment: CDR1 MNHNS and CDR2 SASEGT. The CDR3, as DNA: TGTGCCAGCAGTGTGGGACAGGGTAAAACTAACTATGGCTACACCTTC. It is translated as CASSVGQGKTNYGYTF.

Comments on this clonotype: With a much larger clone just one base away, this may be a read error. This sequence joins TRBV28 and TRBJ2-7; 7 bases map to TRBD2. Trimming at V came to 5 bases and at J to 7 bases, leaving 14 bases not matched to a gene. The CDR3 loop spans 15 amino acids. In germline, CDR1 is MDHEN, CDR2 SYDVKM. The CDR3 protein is CASSTGGSSGNEQYF. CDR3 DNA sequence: TGTGCCAGCAGTACGGGCGGGAGTAGTGGCAATGAGCAGTACTTC.

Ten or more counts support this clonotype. CDR3 residues: CASSRGQQIYEQYF. The DNA for the CDR3 is TGTGCCAGCAGCCGGGGACAGCAAATCTACGAGCAGTACTTC. This chain connects TRBV28 to TRBJ2-7, with 7 nucleotides matching TRBD1. J lost 3 bases, V lost 6 bases, and 8 bases had no gene match. This CDR3 is built from 14 residues. CDR1 and CDR2 from the germline V gene are MDHEN and SYDVKM.

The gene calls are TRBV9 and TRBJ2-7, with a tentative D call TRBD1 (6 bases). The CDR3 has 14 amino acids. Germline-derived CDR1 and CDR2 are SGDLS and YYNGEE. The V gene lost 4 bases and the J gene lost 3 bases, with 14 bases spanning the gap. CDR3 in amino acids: CASSPTGRIYEQYF. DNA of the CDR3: TGTGCCAGCAGCCCGACAGGCAGGATCTACGAGCAGTACTTC.

The CDR3: CASGLVRGADTQYF. CDR3 nucleotides: TGTGCTAGTGGTTTGGTAAGGGGCGCAGATACGCAGTATTTT. This chain joins TRBV12-5 and TRBJ2-3; possible D gene TRBD1, 5 bases. Trimming removed 0 bases from V and 4 bases from J, with 8 bases in between. CDR1 is LGHNT and CDR2 is FRNRAP in the germline V gene. The CDR3 extends over 14 amino acids.

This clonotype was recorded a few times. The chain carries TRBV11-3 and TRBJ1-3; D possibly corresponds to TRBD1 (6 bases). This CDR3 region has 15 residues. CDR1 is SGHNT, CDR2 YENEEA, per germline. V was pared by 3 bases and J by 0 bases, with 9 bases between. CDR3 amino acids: CASSLDSLSGNTIYF. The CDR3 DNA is TGTGCCAGCAGCTTGGACAGCCTCTCTGGAAACACCATATATTTT.

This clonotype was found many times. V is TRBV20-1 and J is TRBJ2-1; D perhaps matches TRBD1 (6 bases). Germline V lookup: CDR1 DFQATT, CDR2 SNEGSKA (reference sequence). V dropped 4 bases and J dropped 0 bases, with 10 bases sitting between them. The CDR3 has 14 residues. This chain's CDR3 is CSATPGASYNEQFF. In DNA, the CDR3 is TGCAGTGCTACCCCAGGGGCCTCCTACAATGAGCAGTTCTTC.

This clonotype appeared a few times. This CDR3 is CASSLGTGLRGSPLHF. For the CDR3, the DNA is TGCGCCAGCAGCTTGGGAACAGGGCTCCGGGGCTCACCCCTCCACTTT. J is TRBJ1-6 and V is TRBV5-1; D might be TRBD1 (6 bases). Germline CDR1 SGHRS, CDR2 YFSETQ. V lost 0 bases and J 10 bases, leaving 17 bases between the germline ends. This CDR3 has 16 amino acids.

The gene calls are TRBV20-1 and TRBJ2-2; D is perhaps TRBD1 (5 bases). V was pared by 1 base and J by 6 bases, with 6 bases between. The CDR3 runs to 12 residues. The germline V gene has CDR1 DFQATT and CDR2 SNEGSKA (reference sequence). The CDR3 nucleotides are TGCAGTGCTAGAGTAGGGGCCGGGGAGCTGTTTTTT. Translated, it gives CSARVGAGELFF.

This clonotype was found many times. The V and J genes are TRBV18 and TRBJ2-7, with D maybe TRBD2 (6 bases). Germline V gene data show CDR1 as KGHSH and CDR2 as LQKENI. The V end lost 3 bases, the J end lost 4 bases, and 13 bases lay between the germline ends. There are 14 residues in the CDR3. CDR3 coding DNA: TGTGCCAGCTCACCTCCGGGACTCAATTACGAGCAGTACTTC. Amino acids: CASSPPGLNYEQYF.